This paragraph reports one T cell receptor (beta chain). The sample belongs to a study of identical twins. MiXCR, run by TCRdb on the 5' RACE reads, gives a single entry per CDR3 protein. The data show some 500,000 distinct CDR3 sequences, roughly a fifth seen once. V was trimmed by 2 bases and J by 4 bases, leaving 9 bases between them. The CDR3 consists of 15 residues. Germline V gene lookup returns CDR1 SGHTA and CDR2 FQGNSA. This sample also appeared in a second study, on T cells expressing NK-cell markers.

Sequencing was done on a sample of CD4+ T cells sorted from blood. The clonotype was recovered from a woman between 18 and 29 years old in good health. The chain couples TRBV7-2 to TRBJ2-6; a weak D match, TRBD1 (6 bases). The CDR3 DNA reads as TGTGCCAGCAGCTTACAGGGGCTCGGGGCCAACGTCCTGACTTTC. It codes for CASSLQGLGANVLTF.